The clone carrying this TCR beta chain was counted once. The source of the sample is a study of blood T cells in healthy people across ages. A J-beta primer mix and a sample-barcoded 5' primer were used in a second PCR of about 7 to 12 cycles. TCRdb ran MiXCR on the 5' RACE reads and lists one entry per CDR3 protein. The sample gives 790,000 or so distinct CDR3 sequences, more than 55% of which show up once; more than 25% is in the top ten. Trimming shortened V by 4 bases and J by 0 bases, and 13 bases separated the two germline ends. The V gene's germline CDR1 is LGHNA and CDR2 YSLEER. There are 16 residues in the CDR3.

The sample consisted of blood. This receptor was identified in a man aged 35 to 55 in good health. This sequence joins TRBV4-3 and TRBJ2-1, with D possibly being TRBD2 (5 bases). In DNA, the CDR3 is TGCGCCAGCAGCCTAGGAGGCAGCGTCTCCTACAATGAGCAGTTCTTC. This translates into CASSLGGSVSYNEQFF.